This T cell receptor (beta chain) was observed in a study of early T cells in non-severe SARS-CoV-2 infection. This clonotype appeared many times. TCRdb re-called the 5' RACE reads with MiXCR, one entry per CDR3 protein. Of about 71,000 distinct CDR3 sequences in the sample, around 15% are singletons; the top ten hold about 14%. Trimming shortened V by 7 bases and J by 1 base, and 14 bases separated the two germline ends. Germline V gene sequence: CDR1 MNHNY, CDR2 SVGAGI (reference sequence). The CDR3 consists of 16 residues. The receptor was derived from an adult who was a healthcare worker with PCR-confirmed SARS-CoV-2 infection or an uninfected control (not recorded which). Sequencing input: whole blood. The chain employs TRBV6-6 and TRBJ1-6; TRBD1 might be the D (6 bases). CDR3 sequence reads: CASTYPGASYNSPLHF. DNA for the CDR3: TGTGCCAGCACCTACCCGGGGGCTTCCTATAATTCACCCCTCCACTTT.